The source of this TCR beta chain is a study of T cell repertoires in aging, cancer and after chemotherapy. Rearranged V-D-J TRB sequences were amplified with a mixed TRB-A/B primer pool. Each CDR3 protein is one row after TCRdb ran MiXCR on the multiplex PCR reads. The data show about 21,000 distinct CDR3 sequences, roughly 37% seen once. Peripheral blood genomic DNA, not sorted cells or RNA, was the template. The CDR3 is made up of 16 amino acids. V lost 1 base to trimming and J lost 8 bases, with 18 bases between them. CDR1 and CDR2 (germline): GTSNPN, SVGIG (reference sequence). The clonotype originates from a human donor with a solid tumor. The material sequenced was blood. V is TRBV30 and J is TRBJ1-6; D gene ambiguous. In DNA form, the CDR3 reads TGTGCCTGGAGTGGGTCTCCGCAGGCCCCATATTCACCCCTCCACTTT. Translation gives CAWSGSPQAPYSPLHF.